This T cell receptor (beta chain) was captured by sequencing in a study of monozygotic twins with inflammatory bowel disease. A word on this clonotype: The antigen is undetermined.

This CDR3 contains 15 residues. Study-level results: Patient repertoires may have gained variability from differing immunosuppressive treatments. Results did not support any single strong IBD-associated signal or clonotype.

Template switching was used to attach UMIs, which incorporated a 6-nucleotide sample barcode. TCRdb reprocessed the 5' RACE reads and keeps a single row for each CDR3 protein, giving no DNA. This repertoire includes over 150,000 distinct CDR3 sequences. The TCR sequence derives from a human donor with ulcerative colitis or Crohn's disease, or a healthy co-twin of an affected twin (not recorded which). The chain recombines TRBV12-3 or TRBV12-4 with TRBJ2-7; TCRdb lists TRBD1, though no DNA is available to test this call. Source material: blood. CDR3: CASSDPHRGAYEQYF.